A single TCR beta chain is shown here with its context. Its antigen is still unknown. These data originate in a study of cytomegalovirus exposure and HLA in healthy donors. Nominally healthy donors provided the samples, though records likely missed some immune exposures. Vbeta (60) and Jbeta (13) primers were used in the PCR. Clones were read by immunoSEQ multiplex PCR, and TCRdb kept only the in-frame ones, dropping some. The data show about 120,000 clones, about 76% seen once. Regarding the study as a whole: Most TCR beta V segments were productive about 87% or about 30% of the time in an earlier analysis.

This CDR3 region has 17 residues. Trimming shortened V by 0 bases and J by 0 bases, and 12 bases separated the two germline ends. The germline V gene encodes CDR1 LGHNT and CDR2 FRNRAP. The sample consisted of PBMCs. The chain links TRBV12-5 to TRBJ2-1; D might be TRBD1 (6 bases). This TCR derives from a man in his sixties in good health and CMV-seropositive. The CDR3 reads CASGLVPDRFSYNEQFF. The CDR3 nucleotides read TGTGCTAGTGGTTTGGTACCCGACAGGTTCTCCTACAATGAGCAGTTCTTC. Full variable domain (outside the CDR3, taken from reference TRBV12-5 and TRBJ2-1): DARVTQTPRHKVTEMGQEVTMRCQPILGHNTVFWYRQTMMQGLELLAYFRNRAPLDDSGMPKDRFSAEMPDATLATLKIQPSEPRDSAVYFCASGLVPDRFSYNEQFFGPGTRLTVL.